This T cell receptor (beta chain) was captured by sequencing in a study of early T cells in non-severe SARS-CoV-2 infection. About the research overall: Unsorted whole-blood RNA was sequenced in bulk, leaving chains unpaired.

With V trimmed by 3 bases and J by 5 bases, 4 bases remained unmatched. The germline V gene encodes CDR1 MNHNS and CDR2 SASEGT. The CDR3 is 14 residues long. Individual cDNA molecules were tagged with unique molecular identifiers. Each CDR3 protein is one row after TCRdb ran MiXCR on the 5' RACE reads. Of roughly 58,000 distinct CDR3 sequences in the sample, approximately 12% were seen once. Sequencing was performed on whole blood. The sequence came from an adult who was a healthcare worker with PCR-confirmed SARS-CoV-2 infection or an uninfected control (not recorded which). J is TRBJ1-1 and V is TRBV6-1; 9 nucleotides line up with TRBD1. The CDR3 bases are TGTGCCAGCAGTGACAACAGGGGGCTGACTGAAGCTTTCTTT. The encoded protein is CASSDNRGLTEAFF.